Below, 31 T cell receptor beta chains from the same sample are listed, as sequenced in a study of blood T cells in healthy people across ages. The authors ran a second PCR of about 7 to 11 cycles using a sample-barcoded 5' primer and a J-beta primer mix. MiXCR was run by TCRdb on the 5' RACE reads, yielding one entry per CDR3 protein. This sample has hundreds of thousands of distinct CDR3 sequences, with over 45% found just once. What was sequenced was blood. These receptors all come from a man younger than 45 in good health.

The chain carries TRBV12-3 or TRBV12-4 and TRBJ2-7; D might be TRBD2 (5 bases). Trimming removed 5 bases at V and 2 bases at J, with 16 bases between. This CDR3 is 15 amino acids long. Written as DNA, the CDR3 is TGTGCCAGCAGTCTAAACCCCCTAGCAACCTACGAGCAGTACTTC. This encodes CASSLNPLATYEQYF.

The chain couples TRBV7-2 to TRBJ2-5, with TRBD2 matching 8 bases. V dropped 3 bases and J dropped 2; count of bases not matched to a gene: 8. This CDR3 is built from 16 residues. Germline V gives CDR1 SGHTA, CDR2 FQGNSA. Written as DNA, the CDR3 is TGTGCCAGCAGCTTTTCAGGAGCGGGGGTGCAAGAGACCCAGTACTTC. Encoded protein: CASSFSGAGVQETQYF.

There are a few counts of this clonotype. The gene calls are TRBV20-1 and TRBJ2-1, with D possibly TRBD2 on 5 matching bases. The CDR3 extends over 12 amino acids. Germline CDR1 reads DFQATT; CDR2 reads SNEGSKA (reference sequence). The germline V and J ends were trimmed by 6 bases and 5 bases, with 11 bases remaining between them. CDR3 DNA sequence: TGCAGTGCCCGCAATAGCGACAATGAGCAGTTCTTC. It translates to CSARNSDNEQFF.

V usage is TRBV20-1 and J usage is TRBJ1-4; D remains unclear. The germline V and J ends were trimmed by 0 bases and 4 bases, with 12 bases remaining between them. Per the germline V gene, CDR1 is DFQATT and CDR2 is SNEGSKA (reference sequence). This CDR3 is 15 amino acids long. The CDR3 spells CSARDSARLNEKLFF. The CDR3, as DNA: TGCAGTGCTAGAGATTCGGCCAGACTTAATGAAAAACTGTTTTTT.

The chain joins TRBV6-5 to TRBJ2-3; D is perhaps TRBD2 (6 bases). CDR3 length: 18 residues. Looked up from germline, CDR1 is MNHEY and CDR2 is SVGAGI. Trimming pared 2 bases from V and 5 bases from J, leaving 23 bases between. This CDR3 reads CASSYLGARDRSGDTQYF. CDR3 in DNA: TGTGCCAGCAGTTACCTCGGGGCGCGGGACCGATCGGGAGATACGCAGTATTTT.

The J gene is TRBJ2-3, the V gene TRBV29-1; a weak D match, TRBD2 (6 bases). V lost 8 bases, J lost 0 bases, and 12 bases lay in between. This CDR3 spans 13 amino acids. The germline gives CDR1 SQVTM, CDR2 ANQGSEA. The CDR3 loop is CSILGTSTDTQYF. The CDR3 DNA reads TGCAGCATTCTGGGGACTAGCACAGATACGCAGTATTTT.

The V and J genes are TRBV3-1 and TRBJ2-5; D perhaps matches TRBD2 (5 bases). The CDR3 spans 15 residues. The germline CDR1 and CDR2 sequences are LGHDT and YNNKEL (reference sequence). V lost 4 bases to trimming and J lost 0 bases, with 12 bases between them. CDR3 in DNA: TGTGCCAGCAGCCCAATAGCGACGAACCAAGAGACCCAGTACTTC. Translated: CASSPIATNQETQYF.

V usage is TRBV9 and J usage is TRBJ2-3, with TRBD2 matching over 9 bases. The V gene end was trimmed by 0 bases and the J gene end by 3 bases; junction bases not matched to a gene: 11. Germline values: CDR1 SGDLS, CDR2 YYNGEE. CDR3 length equals 18 residues. This CDR3 reads CASSVAGGGAWRTDTQYF. Written as DNA, the CDR3 is TGTGCCAGCAGCGTAGCTGGCGGGGGGGCGTGGAGAACAGATACGCAGTATTTT.

This clonotype was seen ten or more times. V usage is TRBV10-3 and J usage is TRBJ1-6; D is undetermined. CDR1 ENHRY and CDR2 SYGVKD come from the germline V gene. The V and J ends lost 6 bases and 0 bases respectively, with 6 bases between them. The CDR3 loop spans 14 amino acids. In DNA, the CDR3 is TGTGCCATCAGAGGCAGCTCCTATAATTCACCCCTCCACTTT. As protein: CAIRGSSYNSPLHF.

In its sample, this clonotype was seen once. The chain couples TRBV24-1 to TRBJ2-1, with D possibly being TRBD1 or TRBD2 (5 bases each). The V gene's germline CDR1 is KGHDR and CDR2 SFDVKD. Trimming stripped 4 bases from V and 12 bases from J, with 21 bases between. This CDR3 comprises 15 residues. The DNA for the CDR3 is TGTGCCACCAGTGAGACCGGGACCTCCCCTGCAGGGCAGTTCTTC. Protein product: CATSETGTSPAGQFF.

This clonotype was observed once. The gene calls are TRBV14 and TRBJ1-4; D possibly corresponds to TRBD1 (6 bases). Germline CDR1 and CDR2: SGHDN and FVKESK. The V end lost 5 bases, the J end lost 5 bases, and 12 bases lay between the germline ends. The CDR3 has 14 residues. CDR3 amino acids: CASSSDRINEKLFF. The CDR3 region has the DNA TGTGCCAGCAGCTCGGACAGAATAAATGAAAAACTGTTTTTT. Full variable domain (outside the CDR3, taken from reference TRBV14 and TRBJ1-4): EAGVTQFPSHSVIEKGQTVTLRCDPISGHDNLYWYRRVMGKEIKFLLHFVKESKQDESGMPNNRFLAERTGGTYSTLKVQPAELEDSGVYFCASSSDRINEKLFFGSGTQLSVL.

The V gene is TRBV7-9, the J gene TRBJ1-1; no firm D call. CDR1 and CDR2 from the germline V gene are SEHNR and FQNEAQ (reference sequence). The CDR3 length is 13 residues. V lost 7 bases to trimming and J lost 3 bases, with 12 bases between them. The CDR3 protein is CASISGVDTEAFF. The CDR3 DNA reads TGTGCCAGCATCAGCGGGGTGGACACTGAAGCTTTCTTT. Filled out from reference TRBV7-9 and TRBJ1-1, the complete variable domain reads DTGVSQNPRHKITKRGQNVTFRCDPISEHNRLYWYRQTLGQGPEFLTYFQNEAQLEKSRLLSDRFSAERPKGSFSTLEIQRTEQGDSAMYLCASISGVDTEAFFGQGTRLTVV.

This clonotype appeared once. V and J are TRBV12-3 or TRBV12-4 and TRBJ1-3; a weak D match, TRBD1 (6 bases). V was trimmed by 8 bases and J by 4 bases, leaving 24 bases between them. The CDR3 is made up of 17 amino acids. The CDR3: CASDRGLAGVYGNTIYF. The CDR3 DNA sequence: TGTGCCAGCGACCGGGGGCTGGCGGGGGTTTACGGAAACACCATATATTTT.

The J gene is TRBJ2-5, the V gene TRBV20-1; 8 bases are a match to TRBD2. J gave up 11 bases and V 7 bases, and 15 bases lay outside the gene matches. The germline V gene encodes CDR1 DFQATT and CDR2 SNEGSKA (reference sequence). CDR3 size: 13 residues. CDR3 sequence: CSGGGSSTGEQYF. CDR3 nucleotide sequence: TGCAGTGGCGGGGGGAGCAGTACCGGTGAGCAGTACTTC.

The rearrangement joins TRBV7-2 to TRBJ2-5; D unresolved. The ends were cut back, 3 bases at V and 0 bases at J, with 11 bases in the middle. The germline gives CDR1 SGHTA, CDR2 FQGNSA. The CDR3 is 15 amino acids. DNA for the CDR3: TGTGCCAGCAGCTTTACAGCCCAGTACCAAGAGACCCAGTACTTC. Translation gives CASSFTAQYQETQYF.

J is TRBJ1-5 and V is TRBV6-2 or TRBV6-3; 8 nucleotides align to TRBD1. CDR3 length: 17 amino acids. In germline, CDR1 is MNHEY, CDR2 SVGEGT. The ends lost 5 bases at V and 4 bases at J; junction bases unmatched: 13. The DNA of the CDR3 is TGTGCCAGCAGTACCCGGGGACAGGCATCAGCGAATCAGCCCCAGCATTTT. Translation: CASSTRGQASANQPQHF.

The V and J genes are TRBV6-6 and TRBJ1-1; the match to TRBD1 covers 8 bases. Unmatched junction bases numbered 16, after V lost 5 bases and J lost 11 bases. This CDR3 comprises 15 residues. Germline-derived CDR1 and CDR2 are MNHNY and SVGAGI (reference sequence). CDR3 region: CASSGQTGEGGGAFF. Here the CDR3 DNA reads TGTGCCAGCAGTGGGCAGACAGGGGAAGGCGGAGGGGCTTTCTTT.

The chain uses TRBV24-1 and TRBJ1-1; D is perhaps TRBD1 (6 bases). The CDR3 sequence is 13 residues long. Germline lookup yields CDR1 KGHDR and CDR2 SFDVKD. Trimming took off 4 bases at V and 8 bases at J, with 13 bases between the two ends. CDR3 region: CATSDLVGAEAFF. The CDR3 region has the DNA TGTGCCACCAGTGACTTGGTGGGGGCGGAAGCTTTCTTT.

This chain links TRBV5-4 with TRBJ2-1; D is uncertain. The CDR3 is 14 residues long. Germline V gives CDR1 SGHNT, CDR2 YYREEE (reference sequence). Trimming left V 0 bases short and J 8 bases short, with 12 bases between. CDR3 nucleotide sequence: TGTGCCAGCAGCTTGGCTGTCCCGAGCGATGAGCAGTTCTTC. This encodes CASSLAVPSDEQFF.

The chain recombines TRBV7-2 with TRBJ2-5, with D unclear. Germline V gene sequence: CDR1 SGHTA, CDR2 FQGNSA. The CDR3 has 15 residues. Trimming cost V 1 base and J 11 bases, with 20 bases left between them. CDR3 DNA sequence: TGTGCCAGCAGCTTAGACTCTAACGTCGGCAATGAGCAGTACTTC. Translated, it gives CASSLDSNVGNEQYF.

Worth noting for this clonotype: The junction departs from germline at one end; a sequencing error may be responsible. V usage is TRBV10-3 and J usage is TRBJ2-4; 11 nucleotides match TRBD1. CDR1 is ENHRY and CDR2 is SYGVKD in the germline V gene. This CDR3 region has 15 residues. The CDR3 is CAISSGQGARNIQYF. The CDR3, as DNA: TGTGCCATCAGTAGCGGACAGGGGGCCAGAAACATTCAGTACTTC.

V gene TRBV28 combines with J gene TRBJ2-7; D call uncertain. The germline V and J ends were trimmed by 5 bases and 6 bases, with 14 bases remaining between them. The CDR3 consists of 13 residues. The germline V gene has CDR1 MDHEN and CDR2 SYDVKM. The CDR3 sequence is CASSLQVPSEQYF. CDR3 in DNA: TGTGCCAGCAGTCTGCAAGTTCCCTCCGAGCAGTACTTC.

The chain employs TRBV11-2 and TRBJ1-6; 10 bases align to TRBD1. The CDR3 length is 14 residues. J lost 7 bases, V lost 6 bases, and 3 bases had no gene match. Germline CDR1 SGHAT, CDR2 FQNNGV. The CDR3 coding sequence is TGTGCCAGCAGAACGACAGGGGGCAATTCACCCCTCCACTTT. Its translation: CASRTTGGNSPLHF.

This clonotype has a single count. CDR3 coding DNA: TGCAGTGCTAGATGGCAGATCGGGACCGGGGAGCTGTTTTTT. Encoded protein: CSARWQIGTGELFF. The rearrangement uses TRBV20-1 and TRBJ2-2; D is ambiguous. The germline V gene encodes CDR1 DFQATT and CDR2 SNEGSKA (reference sequence). The CDR3 runs to 14 residues. Trimming took 2 bases from V and 5 from J, leaving 12 bases between them.

The gene calls are TRBV9 and TRBJ2-1; the match to TRBD1 covers 9 bases. Germline lookup yields CDR1 SGDLS and CDR2 YYNGEE. The CDR3 sequence is 16 residues long. V was clipped by 0 bases and J by 8 bases; unmatched bases: 9. The chain's CDR3 is CASSVGPRQGVHEQFF. The CDR3 DNA sequence: TGTGCCAGCAGCGTAGGGCCCCGACAGGGGGTCCATGAGCAGTTCTTC. Together with reference TRBV9 and TRBJ2-1, the CDR3 gives the full variable domain: DSGVTQTPKHLITATGQRVTLRCSPRSGDLSVYWYQQSLDQGLQFLIQYYNGEERAKGNILERFSAQQFPDLHSELNLSSLELGDSALYFCASSVGPRQGVHEQFFGPGTRLTVL.

The CDR3 loop reads CASSPQGIDEQYF. The CDR3 DNA follows: TGTGCCAGCAGTCCGCAGGGGATCGACGAGCAGTACTTC. V usage is TRBV12-3 or TRBV12-4 and J usage is TRBJ2-7, with D possibly TRBD1 on 6 matching bases. V shed 5 bases and J shed 5 bases, with 13 bases lying between them. The CDR3 extends over 13 amino acids.

The V call is TRBV7-2, the J call TRBJ2-7, with D possibly being TRBD2 (6 bases). Germline CDR1 is SGHTA and CDR2 is FQGNSA. This CDR3 is built from 15 residues. With 5 bases removed from V and 3 bases from J, the gap between germline ends came to 17 bases. This CDR3 is CASSLNYYSGYEQYF. CDR3 nucleotides: TGTGCCAGCAGCCTCAACTACTATAGCGGCTACGAGCAGTACTTC.

This chain uses TRBV29-1 with TRBJ2-6, with TRBD1 as a possible D gene (6 bases). Germline V gene sequence: CDR1 SQVTM, CDR2 ANQGSEA. CDR3 length: 16 amino acids. Trimming stripped 7 bases from V and 0 bases from J, with 16 bases between. The CDR3 DNA reads TGCAGCGCACAAAGGGACACCGACTCTGGGGCCAACGTCCTGACTTTC. Translation gives CSAQRDTDSGANVLTF.

The rearrangement links TRBV20-1 to TRBJ2-7; 10 positions match TRBD2. Germline assignment: CDR1 DFQATT and CDR2 SNEGSKA (reference sequence). The CDR3 is made up of 15 amino acids. Losses at the gene ends were 6 bases for V and 3 bases for J; bases not matched to a gene: 11. The DNA for the CDR3 is TGCAGTGCCTTAAACCCTAGCGGGAGTCTCTACGAGCAGTACTTC. Translating it yields CSALNPSGSLYEQYF.

This chain joins TRBV4-1 and TRBJ1-4; TRBD1 aligns across 7 bases. This CDR3 comprises 15 residues. The V segment lost 0 bases and the J segment 8 bases; nucleotides outside the gene matches: 6. Germline loops: CDR1 MGHRA, CDR2 YSYEKL. The CDR3 protein is CASSQDGQVDEKLFF. The DNA of the CDR3 is TGCGCCAGCAGCCAAGATGGACAGGTTGACGAAAAACTGTTTTTT.

This clonotype was observed a few times. As DNA, the CDR3 is TGCAGCGTTGAAGATAGCAGAGCGTGGGAGACCCAGTACTTC. It codes for CSVEDSRAWETQYF. The gene calls are TRBV29-1 and TRBJ2-5; D gene ambiguous. The CDR3 spans 14 residues. Trimming took off 0 bases at V and 5 bases at J, with 13 bases between the two ends. Per germline, CDR1 SQVTM and CDR2 ANQGSEA.